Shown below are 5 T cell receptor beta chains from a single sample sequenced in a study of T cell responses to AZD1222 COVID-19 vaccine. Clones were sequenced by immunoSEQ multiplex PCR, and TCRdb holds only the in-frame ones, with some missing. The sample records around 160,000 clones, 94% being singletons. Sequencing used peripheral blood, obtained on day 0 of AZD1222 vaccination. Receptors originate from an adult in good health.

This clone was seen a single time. CDR3 bases: TGTGCCAGCATACGACAGGGCGCCACTGAAGCTTTCTTT. This codes for CASIRQGATEAFF. V and J are TRBV25-1 and TRBJ1-1; 7 bases align to TRBD1. The trim removed 7 bases at V and 4 bases at J, leaving 6 bases unmatched. Germline V gives CDR1 MGHDK, CDR2 SYGVNS. CDR3 size: 13 residues.

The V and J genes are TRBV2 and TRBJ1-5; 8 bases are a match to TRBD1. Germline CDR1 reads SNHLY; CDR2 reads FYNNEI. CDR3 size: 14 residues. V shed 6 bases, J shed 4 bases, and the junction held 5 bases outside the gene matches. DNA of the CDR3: TGTGCCAGCAGGTCCGGACAGGGTAATCAGCCCCAGCATTTT. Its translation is CASRSGQGNQPQHF.

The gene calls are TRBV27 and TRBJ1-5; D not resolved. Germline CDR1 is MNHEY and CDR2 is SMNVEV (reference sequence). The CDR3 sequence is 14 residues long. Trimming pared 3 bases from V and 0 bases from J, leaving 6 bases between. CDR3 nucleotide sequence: TGTGCCAGCAGTTTTCGGGGTAGCAATCAGCCCCAGCATTTT. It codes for CASSFRGSNQPQHF.

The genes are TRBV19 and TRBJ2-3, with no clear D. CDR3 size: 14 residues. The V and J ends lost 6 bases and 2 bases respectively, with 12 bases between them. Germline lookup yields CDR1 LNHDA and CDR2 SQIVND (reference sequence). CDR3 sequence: CASRTHSATDTQYF. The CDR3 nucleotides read TGTGCCAGTAGGACGCACAGCGCCACAGATACGCAGTATTTT.

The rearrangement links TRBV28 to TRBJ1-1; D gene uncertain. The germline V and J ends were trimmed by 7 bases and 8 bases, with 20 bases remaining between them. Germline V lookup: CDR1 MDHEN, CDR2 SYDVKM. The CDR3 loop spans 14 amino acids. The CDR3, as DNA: TGTGCCAGCACCCCGGCCACAAGGGCTTGGGAAGCTTTCTTT. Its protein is CASTPATRAWEAFF.